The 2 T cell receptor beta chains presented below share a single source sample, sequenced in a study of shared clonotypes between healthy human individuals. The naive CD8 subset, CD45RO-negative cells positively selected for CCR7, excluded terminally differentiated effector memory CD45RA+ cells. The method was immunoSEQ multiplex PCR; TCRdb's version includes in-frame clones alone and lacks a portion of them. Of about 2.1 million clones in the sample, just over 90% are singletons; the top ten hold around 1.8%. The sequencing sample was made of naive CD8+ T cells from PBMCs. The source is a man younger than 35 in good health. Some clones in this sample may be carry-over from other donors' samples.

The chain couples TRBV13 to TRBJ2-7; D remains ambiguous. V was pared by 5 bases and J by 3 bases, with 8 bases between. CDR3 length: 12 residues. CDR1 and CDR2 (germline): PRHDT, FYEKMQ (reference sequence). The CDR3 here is CASSLDGYEQYF. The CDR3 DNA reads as TGTGCCAGCAGCCTTGACGGCTACGAGCAGTACTTC.

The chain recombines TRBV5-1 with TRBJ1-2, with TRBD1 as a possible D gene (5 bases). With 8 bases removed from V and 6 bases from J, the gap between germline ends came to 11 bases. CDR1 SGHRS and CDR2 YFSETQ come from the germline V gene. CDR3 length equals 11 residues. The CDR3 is CASEGFDGYTF. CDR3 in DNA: TGCGCCAGTGAGGGGTTCGATGGCTACACCTTC.